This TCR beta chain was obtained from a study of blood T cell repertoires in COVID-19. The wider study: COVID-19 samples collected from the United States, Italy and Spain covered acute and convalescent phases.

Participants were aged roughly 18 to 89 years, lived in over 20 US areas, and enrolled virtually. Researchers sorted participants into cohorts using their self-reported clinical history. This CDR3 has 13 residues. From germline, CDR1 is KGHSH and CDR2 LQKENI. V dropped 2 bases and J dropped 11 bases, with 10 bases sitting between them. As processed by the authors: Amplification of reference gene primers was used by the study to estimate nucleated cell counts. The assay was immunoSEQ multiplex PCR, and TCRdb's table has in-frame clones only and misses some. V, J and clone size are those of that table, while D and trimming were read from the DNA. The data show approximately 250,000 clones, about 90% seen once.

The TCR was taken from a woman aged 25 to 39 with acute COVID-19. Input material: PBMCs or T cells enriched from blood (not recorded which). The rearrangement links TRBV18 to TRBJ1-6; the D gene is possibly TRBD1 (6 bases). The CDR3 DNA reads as TGTGCCAGCTCACCATGGACAGAGACACCCCTCCACTTT. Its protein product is CASSPWTETPLHF.